This paragraph reports one T cell receptor beta chain. The target antigen is unknown. Sequencing used immunoSEQ multiplex PCR; TCRdb keeps in-frame clones, though not all of them. This table has about 97,000 clones, about 95% appearing once. The record originates from a study of cytomegalovirus exposure and HLA in healthy donors. The study drew the donors from its approximately 110-subject validation cohort, separate from the approximately 700-subject first cohort. Whole-study results and caveats: The classifier, whose performance was assessed in both the original and validation cohorts, reportedly diagnosed cytomegalovirus status with high specificity and sensitivity. Investigators reported over 150 TCR beta chains as tied to cytomegalovirus.

The sequencing input was PBMCs. This sequence originates from a woman between 18 and 29 years old in good health and CMV-seronegative.

The CDR3 DNA follows: TGTGCCAGCAGTCCGGGACTAGGGGCCTATGGCTACACCTTC. Translated, it gives CASSPGLGAYGYTF. This chain joins TRBV6-5 and TRBJ1-2; the D gene is possibly TRBD1 (5 bases). Germline V CDR1 and CDR2: MNHEY, SVGAGI. Trimming took 5 bases from V and 4 from J, leaving 14 bases between them. The CDR3 loop spans 14 amino acids.